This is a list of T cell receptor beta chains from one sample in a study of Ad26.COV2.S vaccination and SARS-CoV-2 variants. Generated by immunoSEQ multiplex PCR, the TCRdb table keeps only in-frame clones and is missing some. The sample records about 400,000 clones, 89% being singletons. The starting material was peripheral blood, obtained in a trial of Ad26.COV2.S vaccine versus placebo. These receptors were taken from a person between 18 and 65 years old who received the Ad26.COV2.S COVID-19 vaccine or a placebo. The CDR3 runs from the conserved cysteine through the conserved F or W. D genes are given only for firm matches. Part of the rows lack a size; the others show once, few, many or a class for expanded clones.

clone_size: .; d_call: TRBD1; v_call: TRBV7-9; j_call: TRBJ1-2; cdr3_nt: TGTGCCAGCAGCCGCGGGACAGCTAACTATGGCTACACCTTC; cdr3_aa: CASSRGTANYGYTF
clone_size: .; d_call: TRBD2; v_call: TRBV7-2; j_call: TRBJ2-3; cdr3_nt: TGTGCCAGCAGCTTTCGAGCGGGAGTAGGCACAGATACGCAGTATTTT; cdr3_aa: CASSFRAGVGTDTQYF
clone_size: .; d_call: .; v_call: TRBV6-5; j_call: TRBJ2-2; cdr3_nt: TGTGCCAGCAGTTCTCAGGGAAATGCCGGGGAGCTGTTTTTT; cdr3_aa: CASSSQGNAGELFF
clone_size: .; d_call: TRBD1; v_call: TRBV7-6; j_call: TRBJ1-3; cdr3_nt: TGTGCCAGCAGCTCCTACCTGGGACAGGCAAGCTCTGGAAACACCATATATTTT; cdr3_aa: CASSSYLGQASSGNTIYF
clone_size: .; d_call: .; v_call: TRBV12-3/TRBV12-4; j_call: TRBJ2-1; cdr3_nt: TGTGCCAGCAGTTTAGGGCCCGGTAATGAGCAGTTCTTC; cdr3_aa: CASSLGPGNEQFF
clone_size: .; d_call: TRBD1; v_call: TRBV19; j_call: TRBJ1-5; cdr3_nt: TGTGCCAGTAGTAATTGGAGAGAACAGGGGGATCAGCCCCAGCATTTT; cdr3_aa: CASSNWREQGDQPQHF
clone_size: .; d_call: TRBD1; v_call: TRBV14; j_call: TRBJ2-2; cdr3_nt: TGTGCCAGCAGCCATACAACAGGGGGCTTGAGGGCCGGGGAGCTGTTTTTT; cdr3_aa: CASSHTTGGLRAGELFF
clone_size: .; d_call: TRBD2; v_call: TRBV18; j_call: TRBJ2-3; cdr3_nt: TGTGCCAGCTCACCGCGGGGGATAACGACAGATACGCAGTATTTT; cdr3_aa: CASSPRGITTDTQYF
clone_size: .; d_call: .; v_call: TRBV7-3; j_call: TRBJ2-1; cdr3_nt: TGTGCCAGCAGCTTAGAGTCCTACAATGAGCAGTTCTTC; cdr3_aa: CASSLESYNEQFF
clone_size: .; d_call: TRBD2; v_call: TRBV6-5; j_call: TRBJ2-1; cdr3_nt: TGTGCCAGCAGTCACTGGACTAGCGGGAGGCCAAATGAGCAGTTCTTC; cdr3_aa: CASSHWTSGRPNEQFF
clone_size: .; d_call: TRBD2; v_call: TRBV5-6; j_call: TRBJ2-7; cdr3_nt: TGTGCCAGCAGCTCGAGACTAGCGGTCCAGGGCGAGCAGTACTTC; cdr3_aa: CASSSRLAVQGEQYF
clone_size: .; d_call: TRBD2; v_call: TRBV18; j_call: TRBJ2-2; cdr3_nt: TGTGCCAGCTCACCATTAGCGGGAACCGGGGAGCTGTTTTTT; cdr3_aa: CASSPLAGTGELFF
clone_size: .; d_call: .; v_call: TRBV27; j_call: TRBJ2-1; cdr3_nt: TGTGCCAGCAATCCCGGGAAATCCTACAATGAGCAGTTCTTC; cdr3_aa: CASNPGKSYNEQFF
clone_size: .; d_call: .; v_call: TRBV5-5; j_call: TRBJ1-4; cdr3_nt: TGTGCCAGCAGCTTGGGCCTGGGGGGAACTAATGAAAAACTGTTTTTT; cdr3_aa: CASSLGLGGTNEKLFF
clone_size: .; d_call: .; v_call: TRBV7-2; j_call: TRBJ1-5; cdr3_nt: TGTGCCAGCAGCCGGATGGCACAGGGCGATCAGCCCCAGCATTTT; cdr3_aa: CASSRMAQGDQPQHF
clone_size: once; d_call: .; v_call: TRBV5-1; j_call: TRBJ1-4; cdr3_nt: TGCGCCAGCAGCTTGGTCGGGGTAAATGAAAAACTGTTTTTT; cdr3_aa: CASSLVGVNEKLFF
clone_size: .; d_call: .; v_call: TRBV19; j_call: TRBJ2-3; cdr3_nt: TGTGCCAGTAGTATGGAGGGAGATACGCAGTATTTT; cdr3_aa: CASSMEGDTQYF
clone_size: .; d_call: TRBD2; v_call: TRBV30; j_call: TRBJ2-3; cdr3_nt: TGTGCCTGGAGCCCCCCACTAGCGGGGGCAAATACGCAGTATTTT; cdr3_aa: CAWSPPLAGANTQYF
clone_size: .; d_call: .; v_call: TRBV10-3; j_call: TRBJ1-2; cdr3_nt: TGTGCCATCAGTGGGGGACCGGACTATGGCTACACCTTC; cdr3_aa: CAISGGPDYGYTF
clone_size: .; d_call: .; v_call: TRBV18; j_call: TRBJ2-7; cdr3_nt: TGTGCCGGACCCCCAGGCGAGCAGTACTTC; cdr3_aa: CAGPPGEQYF
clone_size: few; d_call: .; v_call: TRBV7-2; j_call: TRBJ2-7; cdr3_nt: TGTGCCAGCAGCCTTATTGTCTGGGGGGCCACCTACGAGCAGTACTTC; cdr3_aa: CASSLIVWGATYEQYF
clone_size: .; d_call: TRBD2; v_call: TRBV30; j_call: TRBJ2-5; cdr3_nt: TGTGCCTGGAGTGTAGGCCAACCGGGACTAGCGGGATCAGAGACCCAGTACTTC; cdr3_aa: CAWSVGQPGLAGSETQYF
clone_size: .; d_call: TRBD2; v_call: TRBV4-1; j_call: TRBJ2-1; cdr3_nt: TGCGCCAGCAGCGCTAGCGGGAGGGCCTTCGATGAGCAGTTCTTC; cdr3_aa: CASSASGRAFDEQFF
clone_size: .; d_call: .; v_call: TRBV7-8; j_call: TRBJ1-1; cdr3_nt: TGTGCCAGCAGCCAAGGGGGGAACACTGAAGCTTTCTTT; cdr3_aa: CASSQGGNTEAFF
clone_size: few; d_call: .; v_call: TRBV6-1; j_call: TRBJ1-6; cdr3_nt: TGTGCCAGCAGTGAAGCTAGGCGTTCACCCCTCCACTTT; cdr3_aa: CASSEARRSPLHF
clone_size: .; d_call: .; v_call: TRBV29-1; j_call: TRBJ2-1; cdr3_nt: TGCAGCGTCGCGGGCGGAACTAGTCCCAATGAGCAGTTCTTC; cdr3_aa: CSVAGGTSPNEQFF
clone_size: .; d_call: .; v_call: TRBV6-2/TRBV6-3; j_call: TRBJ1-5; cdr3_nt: TGTGCCAGCAGTCCCCGACACAATCAGCCCCAGCATTTT; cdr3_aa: CASSPRHNQPQHF
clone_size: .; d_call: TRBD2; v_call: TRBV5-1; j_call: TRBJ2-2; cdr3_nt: TGCGCCAGCAGCTTGGTAGGACTAGCGGGATCAGGTTTAACCGGGGAGCTGTTTTTT; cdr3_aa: CASSLVGLAGSGLTGELFF
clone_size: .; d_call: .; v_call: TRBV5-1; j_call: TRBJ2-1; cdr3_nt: TGCGCCAGCAGCTTGGCCGTGACTAGAAATGAGCAGTTCTTC; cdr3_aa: CASSLAVTRNEQFF
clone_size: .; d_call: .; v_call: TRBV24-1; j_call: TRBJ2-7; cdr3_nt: TGTGCCACCAGTGATGAACAGGGTTACGAGCAGTACTTC; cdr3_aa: CATSDEQGYEQYF
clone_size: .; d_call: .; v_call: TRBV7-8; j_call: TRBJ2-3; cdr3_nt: TGTGCCAGCAGCTTAGTAGCCTCGGGCACAGATACGCAGTATTTT; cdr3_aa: CASSLVASGTDTQYF
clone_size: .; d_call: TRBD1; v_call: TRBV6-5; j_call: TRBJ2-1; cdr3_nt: TGTGCCAGCACATTTTCGGACAGGCGAAACAATGAGCAGTTCTTC; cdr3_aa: CASTFSDRRNNEQFF
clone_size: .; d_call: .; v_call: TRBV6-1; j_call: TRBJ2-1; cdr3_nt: TGTGCCAGCAGTGAAGCCCATTGGGGTGACAATGAGCAGTTCTTC; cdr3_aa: CASSEAHWGDNEQFF
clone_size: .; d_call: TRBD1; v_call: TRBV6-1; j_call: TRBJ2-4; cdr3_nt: TGTGCCAGCAGTGAAGCACCCGGGACAGGGGGCAAAAACATTCAGTACTTC; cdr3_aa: CASSEAPGTGGKNIQYF
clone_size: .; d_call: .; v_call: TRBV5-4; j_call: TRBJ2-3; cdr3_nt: TGTGCCAGCAGCTTAGCGGGTTTAGATACGCAGTATTTT; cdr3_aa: CASSLAGLDTQYF
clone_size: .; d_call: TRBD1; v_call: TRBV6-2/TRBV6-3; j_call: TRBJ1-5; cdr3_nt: TGTGCCAGCAGTCCAAGACAGGGTGATCAGCCCCAGCATTTT; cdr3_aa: CASSPRQGDQPQHF
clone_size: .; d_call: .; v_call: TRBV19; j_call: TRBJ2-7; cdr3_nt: TGTGCCAGTAGTACCACTTCGGACAGTTCCTACGAGCAGTACTTC; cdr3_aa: CASSTTSDSSYEQYF
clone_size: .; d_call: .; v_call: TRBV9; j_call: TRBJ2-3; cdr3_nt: TGTGCCAGCAGCGTCGGGAGAGGCACAGATACGCAGTATTTT; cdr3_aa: CASSVGRGTDTQYF
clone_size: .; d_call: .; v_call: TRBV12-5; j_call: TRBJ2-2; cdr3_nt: TGTGCTAGTGGTGGGCCGGTCGTTTACTCCGGGGAGCTGTTTTTT; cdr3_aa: CASGGPVVYSGELFF
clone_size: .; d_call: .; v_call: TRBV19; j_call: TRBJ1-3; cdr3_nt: TGTGCCAGTAGTATAGATGGAACCTCTGGAAACACCATATATTTT; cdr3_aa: CASSIDGTSGNTIYF
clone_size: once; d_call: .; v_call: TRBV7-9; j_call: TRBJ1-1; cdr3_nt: TGTGCCAGCAGCTTAAGCAGAAACACTGAAGCTTTCTTT; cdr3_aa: CASSLSRNTEAFF
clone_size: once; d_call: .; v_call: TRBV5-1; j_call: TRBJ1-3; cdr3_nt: TGCGCCAGCAGCTTGGGTCTAGCTGGAAACACCATATATTTT; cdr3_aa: CASSLGLAGNTIYF
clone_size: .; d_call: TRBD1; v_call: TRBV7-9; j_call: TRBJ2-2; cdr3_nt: TGTGCCAGCAGCTTCGGACAGGGGAACACCGGGGAGCTGTTTTTT; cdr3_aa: CASSFGQGNTGELFF
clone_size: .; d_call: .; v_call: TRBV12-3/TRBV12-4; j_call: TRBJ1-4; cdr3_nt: TGTGCCAGCAGTTCAGGGAAAAAACTGTTTTTT; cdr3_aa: CASSSGKKLFF
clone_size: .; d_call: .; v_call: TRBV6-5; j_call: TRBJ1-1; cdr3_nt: TGTGCCAGCAGTTACTCGACAGGCCCCAACACTGAAGCTTTCTTT; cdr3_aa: CASSYSTGPNTEAFF
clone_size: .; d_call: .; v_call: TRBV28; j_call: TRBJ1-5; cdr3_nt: TGTGCCACCAAGCACCCAGGGAACCAGCCCCAGCATTTT; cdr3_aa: CATKHPGNQPQHF
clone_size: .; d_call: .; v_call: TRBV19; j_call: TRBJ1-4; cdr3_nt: TGTGCCAGTACCCGACAGCCTGCAACTAATGAAAAACTGTTTTTT; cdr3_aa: CASTRQPATNEKLFF
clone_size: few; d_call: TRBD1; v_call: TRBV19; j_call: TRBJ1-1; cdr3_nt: TGTGCCAGTAGCCACAGGGGCGCGTGGTACACTGAAGCTTTCTTT; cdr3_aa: CASSHRGAWYTEAFF
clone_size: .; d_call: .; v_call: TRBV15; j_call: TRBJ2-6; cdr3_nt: TGTGCCACCAGCCCCGGAGAAGCTGGGGCCAACGTCCTGACTTTC; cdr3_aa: CATSPGEAGANVLTF